A single sample is the source of the 9 T cell receptor beta chains below, sequenced in a study of T-cell reconstitution after alpha-beta-depleted transplantation in children. Preparation of the TCRbeta library was carried out with unique molecular identifiers. TCRdb called the PCR reads again in MiXCR, with one record for every CDR3 protein. The table records roughly 250,000 distinct CDR3 sequences, under 9.5% of them present only once. Sequences were derived from PBMCs, mostly from graft donor cells, sampled 180 days after TCRalphabeta/CD19-depleted stem cell transplant. The receptor set was obtained from a male patient aged 10 to 17 who had a stem cell transplant for acute lymphoblastic leukemia, so the T cells may come from the graft donor.

Remarks on this clonotype: This may stem from a read error, because a much larger clone lies one nucleotide away. The chain is built from TRBV28 and TRBJ2-3, with D possibly being TRBD1 or TRBD2 (5 bases each). The CDR3 sequence is 15 residues long. CDR1 and CDR2 from the germline V gene are MDHEN and SYDVKM. V lost 3 bases and J 6 bases, leaving 16 bases between the germline ends. CDR3 bases: TGTGCCAGCAGTTTGAGGTCCGGGGCCTGGGATACGCAGTATTTT. This translates into CASSLRSGAWDTQYF.

The table lists this clonotype with many counts. The chain carries TRBV14 and TRBJ2-1; 9 bases match TRBD2. The CDR3 consists of 21 residues. Trimming cost V 3 bases and J 1 base; bases outside gene matches: 19. The germline gives CDR1 SGHDN, CDR2 FVKESK. This CDR3 is CASSHGRLAVSSGGSYNEQFF. The DNA for the CDR3 is TGTGCCAGCAGCCACGGCAGACTAGCGGTCTCGTCAGGGGGGTCCTACAATGAGCAGTTCTTC.

In this sample, this clonotype turned up many times. The gene calls are TRBV20-1 and TRBJ2-2; D may match TRBD1 or TRBD2 (5 bases each). The germline V and J ends were trimmed by 6 bases and 4 bases, with 18 bases remaining between them. Per the germline V gene, CDR1 is DFQATT and CDR2 is SNEGSKA (reference sequence). The CDR3 covers 15 residues. Here the CDR3 reads CSASTGTAITGELFF. CDR3 bases: TGCAGTGCCTCGACCGGGACCGCCATCACCGGGGAGCTGTTTTTT.

This clonotype was seen at least ten times. The chain carries TRBV6-1 and TRBJ2-1; D possibly corresponds to TRBD1 (6 bases). Trimming left V 4 bases short and J 3 bases short, with 13 bases between. The CDR3 runs to 15 residues. CDR1 is MNHNS, CDR2 SASEGT, per germline. The CDR3 nucleotides read TGTGCCAGCAGTGTGTCCTCGGGACACTACAATGAGCAGTTCTTC. Amino acids: CASSVSSGHYNEQFF.

Ten or more counts support this clonotype. The V and J genes are TRBV6-2 or TRBV6-3 and TRBJ2-5; perhaps TRBD2 as D (6 bases). In germline, CDR1 is MNHEY, CDR2 SVGEGT. Trimming removed 2 bases at V and 7 bases at J, with 8 bases between. CDR3 length: 12 residues. The CDR3 loop is CASSYGGATQYF. The CDR3 coding sequence is TGTGCCAGCAGTTACGGAGGGGCGACCCAGTACTTC.

A few counts support this clonotype. The chain joins TRBV5-6 to TRBJ2-3, with D uncertain. V dropped 4 bases and J dropped 4 bases, with 13 bases sitting between them. Looked up from germline, CDR1 is SGHDT and CDR2 is YYEEEE. This CDR3 has 14 residues. CDR3 nucleotides: TGTGCCAGCAGCCCCATTCTAGAGGCAGATACGCAGTATTTT. Protein sequence: CASSPILEADTQYF.

The gene calls are TRBV5-4 and TRBJ2-4; 9 bases agree with TRBD1. Looked up from germline, CDR1 is SGHNT and CDR2 is YYREEE (reference sequence). The CDR3 totals 14 residues. V lost 4 bases, J lost 8 bases, and 7 bases stayed unmatched. Here the CDR3 reads CASSITDRGDIQYF. DNA of the CDR3: TGTGCCAGCAGCATCACCGACAGGGGGGACATTCAGTACTTC.

This clonotype was seen repeatedly, ten times or more. J is TRBJ1-1 and V is TRBV5-1; D not resolved. Trimming removed 5 bases at V and 1 base at J, with 9 bases between. This CDR3 has 13 residues. Germline assignment: CDR1 SGHRS and CDR2 YFSETQ. CDR3 sequence (DNA): TGCGCCAGCAGATTAGGGCCGAACACTGAAGCTTTCTTT. Protein: CASRLGPNTEAFF.

This clonotype was detected ten times or more. The chain carries TRBV7-2 and TRBJ2-1; the D is unclear. There are 16 residues in the CDR3. V was pared by 6 bases and J by 1 base, with 16 bases between. Germline V gives CDR1 SGHTA, CDR2 FQGNSA. The CDR3 nucleotides read TGTGCCAGCAGACCGGACCCATCCCCTTCCTACAATGAGCAGTTCTTC. It translates to CASRPDPSPSYNEQFF.